A single sample is the source of the 7 T cell receptor beta chains below, sequenced in a study of blood T cell repertoires in COVID-19. TCRdb keeps only in-frame clones here, not all; method: immunoSEQ multiplex PCR. The sample consists of approximately 60,000 clones, approximately 79% of them appearing once. The sequenced material came from peripheral blood. The receptors were sampled from a man in his sixties with acute or convalescent COVID-19.

This sequence joins TRBV12-3 or TRBV12-4 and TRBJ2-2; maybe TRBD2 (5 bases). Trimming took off 6 bases at V and 7 bases at J, with 12 bases between the two ends. The CDR3 is 13 residues long. The CDR3 nucleotides read TGTGCCAGCAGGCCGCGGGCACACGGGGAGCTGTTTTTT. Translation gives CASRPRAHGELFF.

The chain recombines TRBV4-3 with TRBJ1-3, with no clear D. The V end lost 2 bases, the J end lost 4 bases, and 9 bases lay between the germline ends. Germline V gene sequence: CDR1 LGHNA, CDR2 YSLEER. The CDR3 runs to 14 residues. In DNA form, the CDR3 reads TGCGCCAGCAGCCAAACATCCCTCGGAAACACCATATATTTT. Amino acid sequence: CASSQTSLGNTIYF.

This clone was picked up one time. For the CDR3, the DNA is TGTGCCAGTAGTCGTAGTAGCGGGAGAGCCGGGGAGCTGTTTTTT. Amino acid sequence: CASSRSSGRAGELFF. The chain employs TRBV19 and TRBJ2-2, with TRBD2 matching over 9 bases. Germline CDR1 is LNHDA and CDR2 is SQIVND (reference sequence). This CDR3 is built from 15 residues. Unmatched junction bases numbered 7, after V lost 5 bases and J lost 6 bases.

This chain links TRBV24-1 with TRBJ2-1; TRBD1 matches 11 bases. V lost 4 bases to trimming and J lost 10 bases; unmatched junction nucleotides: 11. Germline values: CDR1 KGHDR, CDR2 SFDVKD. The length of the CDR3 is 16 residues. CDR3 loop: CATSDPPGQGAGEQFF. The CDR3 nucleotides read TGTGCCACCAGTGACCCCCCCGGACAGGGGGCAGGAGAGCAGTTCTTC.

V gene TRBV11-3 combines with J gene TRBJ2-1; 14 positions match TRBD2. V shed 5 bases and J 1 base; nucleotides not matched to a gene: 7. The CDR3 is made up of 18 amino acids. The germline CDR1 and CDR2 sequences are SGHNT and YENEEA. CDR3 region: CASSPDGLAGGSYNEQFF. DNA of the CDR3: TGTGCCAGCAGCCCTGACGGACTAGCGGGAGGTTCCTACAATGAGCAGTTCTTC.

The chain couples TRBV18 to TRBJ2-7; D uncertain. V lost 0 bases, J lost 3 bases, and 9 bases lay in between. From germline, CDR1 is KGHSH and CDR2 LQKENI. CDR3 length equals 14 residues. The CDR3 nucleotides read TGTGCCAGCTCACCACCTAACAATAACTACGAGCAGTACTTC. Translation gives CASSPPNNNYEQYF.

The J gene is TRBJ2-1, the V gene TRBV7-8, with 7 bases matching TRBD2. The CDR3 runs to 15 residues. CDR1 SGHVS and CDR2 FQNEAQ come from the germline V gene. The V and J ends lost 5 bases and 2 bases, in that order; junction bases with no gene match: 6. For the CDR3, the DNA is TGTGCCAGCAGCCGAGGGGCGGGGGCCTACAATGAGCAGTTCTTC. Protein: CASSRGAGAYNEQFF.